Below, 26 T cell receptor beta chains from the same sample are listed, as sequenced in a study of blood T cell repertoires in COVID-19. Using immunoSEQ multiplex PCR, the repertoire was profiled, and TCRdb retains in-frame clones only, with some absent. Here the sample spans approximately 210,000 clones, more than 75% being singletons. The sample taken for sequencing was PBMCs or T cells enriched from blood (not recorded which). These receptors were collected from a woman aged 50 to 60 with acute COVID-19.

V is TRBV18 and J is TRBJ1-5; TRBD1 agrees at 8 bases. CDR3 size: 19 residues. V lost 6 bases, J lost 10 bases, and 26 bases stayed unmatched. Germline V gene lookup returns CDR1 KGHSH and CDR2 LQKENI. As DNA, the CDR3 is TGTGCCAGCTCCGCAGCCTCAGGACAGGGATTCCTTGAGTTCGGACCCCAGCATTTT. As protein: CASSAASGQGFLEFGPQHF. The whole variable domain, filled in from reference TRBV18 and TRBJ1-5, reads NAGVMQNPRHLVRRRGQEARLRCSPMKGHSHVYWYRQLPEEGLKFMVYLQKENIIDESGMPKERFSAEFPKEGPSILRIQQVVRGDSAAYFCASSAASGQGFLEFGPQHFGDGTRLSIL.

The rearrangement links TRBV19 to TRBJ1-2; 7 bases map to TRBD1. V was clipped by 5 bases and J by 5 bases; unmatched bases: 8. Germline V gene data show CDR1 as LNHDA and CDR2 as SQIVND (reference sequence). The CDR3 sequence is 14 residues long. CDR3 nucleotides: TGTGCCAGTAGTGGGACAGCGGCGGCTTATGGCTACACCTTC. This gives the protein CASSGTAAAYGYTF.

The chain couples TRBV6-6 to TRBJ1-1; 7 bases match TRBD1. The CDR3 extends over 17 amino acids. The germline V gene encodes CDR1 MNHNY and CDR2 SVGAGI (reference sequence). V shed 5 bases, J shed 0 bases, and the junction held 12 bases outside the gene matches. DNA of the CDR3: TGTGCCAGCAGTCGGAGGGACAGAAGCCCCATGAACACTGAAGCTTTCTTT. Translation: CASSRRDRSPMNTEAFF.

This rearrangement joins TRBV5-5 to TRBJ2-2; no reliable D call. This CDR3 spans 16 amino acids. The germline V gene encodes CDR1 SGHKS and CDR2 YYEKEE (reference sequence). Trimming left V 5 bases short and J 7 bases short, with 21 bases between. The CDR3 nucleotides read TGTGCCAGCAGTCTTTCTCTTACAAACGAGGTCGGGGAGCTGTTTTTT. It translates to CASSLSLTNEVGELFF.

The rearrangement links TRBV4-1 to TRBJ2-3, with 10 bases that match TRBD2. The junction had 12 bases not matched to a gene; V was cut back by 5 bases and J by 4 bases. This CDR3 spans 17 amino acids. In germline, CDR1 is MGHRA, CDR2 YSYEKL. The CDR3 here is CASSWNPLAGEADTQYF. The CDR3 DNA reads as TGCGCCAGCAGCTGGAATCCCCTAGCGGGGGAGGCAGATACGCAGTATTTT.

The chain links TRBV5-1 to TRBJ2-2; 10 bases fit TRBD1. The J segment lost 6 bases and the V segment lost 3 bases, leaving 2 bases of the junction unmatched. Germline V CDR1 and CDR2: SGHRS, YFSETQ. CDR3 length: 14 amino acids. CDR3 in amino acids: CASSSTGGSGELFF. The CDR3 DNA follows: TGCGCCAGCAGCTCGACAGGGGGCTCCGGGGAGCTGTTTTTT.

The V gene is TRBV7-6, the J gene TRBJ2-5; D possibly corresponds to TRBD2 (6 bases). The germline V gene encodes CDR1 SGHVS and CDR2 FNYEAQ. The CDR3 contains 14 residues. Trimming shortened V by 5 bases and J by 5 bases, and 15 bases separated the two germline ends. Here the CDR3 DNA reads TGTGCCAGCAGCGTACGGGGAGGCTCGGAGACCCAGTACTTC. It encodes CASSVRGGSETQYF.

V usage is TRBV4-1 and J usage is TRBJ2-2, with D maybe TRBD1 (5 bases). Germline CDR1 and CDR2: MGHRA and YSYEKL. The CDR3 contains 15 residues. Trimming cost V 3 bases and J 7 bases, with 15 bases left between them. This CDR3 reads CASSQVDRKGGELFF. DNA of the CDR3: TGCGCCAGCAGCCAGGTTGACAGAAAGGGCGGGGAGCTGTTTTTT.

The V call is TRBV7-2, the J call TRBJ1-1, with 8 bases that match TRBD1. The CDR3 length is 15 residues. Germline CDR1 SGHTA, CDR2 FQGNSA. Trimming took 5 bases from V and 0 from J; bases not matched to a gene: 5. CDR3: CASSPQTGVNTEAFF. In nucleotides, the CDR3 is TGTGCCAGCAGCCCTCAGACAGGGGTGAACACTGAAGCTTTCTTT.

The chain combines TRBV18 with TRBJ1-2; the D gene is possibly TRBD1 (6 bases). The CDR3 consists of 12 residues. CDR1 KGHSH and CDR2 LQKENI come from the germline V gene. V dropped 5 bases and J dropped 4 bases, with 8 bases sitting between them. This CDR3 reads CASSGDTYGYTF. CDR3 bases: TGTGCCAGCTCAGGGGACACCTATGGCTACACCTTC.

The V call is TRBV28, the J call TRBJ2-3; 9 nucleotides align to TRBD2. Trimming cost V 5 bases and J 2 bases; bases outside gene matches: 11. Germline V gene data show CDR1 as MDHEN and CDR2 as SYDVKM. The CDR3 runs 17 residues. The chain's CDR3 is CASSLSGGGLVTDTQYF. The CDR3 bases are TGTGCCAGCAGTCTTAGCGGGGGAGGACTCGTCACAGATACGCAGTATTTT.

This sequence joins TRBV19 and TRBJ1-5; D gene ambiguous. In germline, CDR1 is LNHDA, CDR2 SQIVND (reference sequence). Trimming stripped 6 bases from V and 0 bases from J, with 12 bases between. The CDR3 consists of 15 residues. CDR3 DNA sequence: TGTGCCAGTAGGTTTGACGGGTCTAGCAATCAGCCCCAGCATTTT. Translation: CASRFDGSSNQPQHF.

This sequence joins TRBV2 and TRBJ1-3; a possible D gene is TRBD1 (6 bases). Trimming removed 1 base at V and 8 bases at J, with 15 bases between. This CDR3 spans 15 amino acids. CDR1 and CDR2 (germline): SNHLY, FYNNEI. Here the CDR3 DNA reads TGTGCCAGCAGTGAAGGCGGGGGTCCAGGGGACACCATATATTTT. This encodes CASSEGGGPGDTIYF. The complete variable domain, with remaining parts taken from reference TRBV2 and TRBJ1-3, reads EPEVTQTPSHQVTQMGQEVILRCVPISNHLYFYWYRQILGQKVEFLVSFYNNEISEKSEIFDDQFSVERPDGSNFTLKIRSTKLEDSAMYFCASSEGGGPGDTIYFGEGSWLTVV.

This clone was detected a few times. The CDR3 sequence is CSVEVNPVNTEAFF. DNA for the CDR3: TGCAGCGTTGAAGTAAATCCCGTGAACACTGAAGCTTTCTTT. The chain recombines TRBV29-1 with TRBJ1-1; D gene unclear. CDR1 SQVTM and CDR2 ANQGSEA come from the germline V gene. The V end was cut by 1 base, the J end by 0 bases, with 9 bases between. This CDR3 region has 14 residues.

J is TRBJ1-4 and V is TRBV28, with 9 bases lining up with TRBD1. V gave up 4 bases and J gave up 11 bases; unmatched junction bases: 5. The CDR3 is 13 amino acids. CDR1 MDHEN and CDR2 SYDVKM come from the germline V gene. The CDR3 DNA reads as TGTGCCAGCAGTTCCGGGACAGGGTCGAAACTGTTTTTT. It yields the protein CASSSGTGSKLFF.

The chain recombines TRBV5-1 with TRBJ1-3; TRBD1 might be the D (5 bases). V was shortened by 0 bases and J by 1 base, with 11 bases between the two germline ends. CDR1 is SGHRS and CDR2 is YFSETQ in the germline V gene. The CDR3 has 16 amino acids. Here the CDR3 DNA reads TGCGCCAGCAGCTTGGAAGGGGCGGTTTCTGGAAACACCATATATTTT. Its protein is CASSLEGAVSGNTIYF.

This clone showed up many times. The chain recombines TRBV6-5 with TRBJ1-2; 9 bases map to TRBD1. The germline CDR1 and CDR2 sequences are MNHEY and SVGAGI. The length of the CDR3 is 14 residues. V trimming: 8 bases; J trimming: 2 bases; junction bases outside the gene matches: 6. CDR3 DNA: TGTGCCAGCTTCGAACAGGGGGCAAACTATGGCTACACCTTC. Amino acid sequence: CASFEQGANYGYTF.

The chain carries TRBV9 and TRBJ2-3; 12 bases are shared with TRBD2. This CDR3 is built from 16 residues. Germline-derived CDR1 and CDR2 are SGDLS and YYNGEE. Trimming removed 0 bases from V and 3 bases from J; junction bases left unmatched: 2. CDR3 bases: TGTGCCAGCAGCGTAGCCCTAGCGGGGGGGACAGATACGCAGTATTTT. Its protein product is CASSVALAGGTDTQYF. Drawing the rest from reference TRBV9 and TRBJ2-3, the complete variable domain is DSGVTQTPKHLITATGQRVTLRCSPRSGDLSVYWYQQSLDQGLQFLIQYYNGEERAKGNILERFSAQQFPDLHSELNLSSLELGDSALYFCASSVALAGGTDTQYFGPGTRLTVL.

The chain links TRBV9 to TRBJ1-2; tentatively, D is TRBD1 (6 bases). Germline-derived CDR1 and CDR2 are SGDLS and YYNGEE. The CDR3 contains 16 residues. Trimming pared 0 bases from V and 7 bases from J, leaving 19 bases between. CDR3 amino acids: CASSVVPGRGGGGYTF. As DNA, the CDR3 is TGTGCCAGCAGCGTAGTTCCCGGCCGCGGGGGCGGTGGCTACACCTTC.

This clone was found a few times. J is TRBJ1-6 and V is TRBV2, with D possibly being TRBD1 (5 bases). The CDR3 contains 14 residues. V shed 2 bases and J shed 8 bases, with 10 bases lying between them. Germline loops: CDR1 SNHLY, CDR2 FYNNEI. CDR3 nucleotide sequence: TGTGCCAGCAGTGAACAGGGTATAGATTCACCCCTCCACTTT. Translation: CASSEQGIDSPLHF.

The chain combines TRBV24-1 with TRBJ2-3, with 7 bases lining up with TRBD1. With 4 bases clipped from V and 0 bases from J, the junction kept 12 bases outside the gene matches. The CDR3 is 18 amino acids. Germline loops: CDR1 KGHDR, CDR2 SFDVKD. The DNA for the CDR3 is TGTGCCACCAGTGACCACCGACAGGGCTTCCCGAGCACAGATACGCAGTATTTT. As protein: CATSDHRQGFPSTDTQYF.

The CDR3 here is CASSGTGAYQPQHF. The CDR3 nucleotides are TGTGCCAGCAGTGGGACAGGGGCCTATCAGCCCCAGCATTTT. This sequence joins TRBV28 and TRBJ1-5, with TRBD1 matching over 10 bases. Trimming at V came to 5 bases and at J to 5 bases, leaving 3 bases not matched to a gene. The CDR3 spans 14 residues. Germline-derived CDR1 and CDR2 are MDHEN and SYDVKM. The complete variable domain, with remaining parts taken from reference TRBV28 and TRBJ1-5, reads DVKVTQSSRYLVKRTGEKVFLECVQDMDHENMFWYRQDPGLGLRLIYFSYDVKMKEKGDIPEGYSVSREKKERFSLILESASTNQTSMYLCASSGTGAYQPQHFGDGTRLSIL.

In DNA, the CDR3 is TGTGCCAGCAGTGATAACCAGGGTTATGGCTACACCTTC. It specifies CASSDNQGYGYTF. V is TRBV2 and J is TRBJ1-2; D is possibly TRBD1 (5 bases). CDR1 and CDR2 from the germline V gene are SNHLY and FYNNEI. CDR3 size: 13 residues. V was shortened by 3 bases and J by 5 bases, with 10 bases between the two germline ends.

V usage is TRBV3-1 (or the pseudogene TRBV3-2) and J usage is TRBJ1-1; 7 bases are shared with TRBD1. CDR1 is LGHDT and CDR2 is YNNKEL in the germline V gene (reference sequence). With V trimmed by 3 bases and J by 1 base, 8 bases remained unmatched. The CDR3 sequence is 16 residues long. The CDR3 DNA follows: TGTGCCAGCAGCCACGGAAACAGGGGAAAGAACACTGAAGCTTTCTTT. As protein: CASSHGNRGKNTEAFF.

V is TRBV29-1 and J is TRBJ1-4, with 9 bases aligning to TRBD1. From germline, CDR1 is SQVTM and CDR2 ANQGSEA. This CDR3 is 15 amino acids long. V gave up 4 bases and J gave up 3 bases; unmatched junction bases: 6. CDR3 nucleotides: TGCAGCGTTGGGCGGCGGACAGGGGCTAATGAAAAACTGTTTTTT. Encoded protein: CSVGRRTGANEKLFF.

This clone has just a few counts. V gene TRBV3-1 (or the pseudogene TRBV3-2) combines with J gene TRBJ2-7; D is possibly TRBD1 (5 bases). V was trimmed by 1 base and J by 4 bases, leaving 5 bases between them. CDR3 length: 12 amino acids. The V gene's germline CDR1 is LGHDT and CDR2 YNNKEL (reference sequence). The CDR3 region has the DNA TGTGCCAGCAGCCAAGGACAGTACGAGCAGTACGTC. It encodes CASSQGQYEQYV.